The 25 T cell receptor beta chains given below trace back to one sample, sequenced in a study of T cell clonotyping in hematopoietic cell transplantation (dated by TCRdb to about 2021). The library was built by means of the immunoSEQ multiplex PCR assay. TCRdb holds this immuneACCESS table with in-frame rearrangements only. Some clones are missing; in checked studies, unresolved V genes explain under half, and the rest has no known cause. This sample holds more than 9,500 clones; 80% to 95% were observed only once. The biggest ten clones account for about 0.79% of the sample. The specimen was peripheral blood mononuclear cells. These receptor sequences come from a woman in her 50s in good health. Some clones in this sample may be carry-over from other donors' samples.

The V and J genes are TRBV14 and TRBJ1-2; the match to TRBD1 covers 9 bases. J was trimmed by 4 bases and V by 4 bases; bases with no gene match: 16. The CDR3 spans 18 residues. Looked up from germline, CDR1 is SGHDN and CDR2 is FVKESK. The CDR3 nucleotides read TGTGCCAGCAGCCTTCGCCCGGGACAGGGTGGTTTGCGCTATGGCTACACCTTC. This encodes CASSLRPGQGGLRYGYTF.

This clone was observed a few times. The chain recombines TRBV5-6 with TRBJ2-7; D unresolved. Between the trimmed V and J ends, which lost 4 bases and 2 bases, there was a span of 7 bases. This CDR3 spans 12 amino acids. The germline CDR1 and CDR2 sequences are SGHDT and YYEEEE. The CDR3 loop is CASSKWAYEQYF. CDR3 in DNA: TGTGCCAGCAGCAAATGGGCCTACGAGCAGTACTTC.

V usage is TRBV5-8 and J usage is TRBJ1-1; D is perhaps TRBD1 (5 bases). Per germline, CDR1 SGHTS and CDR2 YDEGEE. The CDR3 has 14 residues. The V end was cut by 4 bases, the J end by 6 bases, with 16 bases between. CDR3 protein: CASSPARGYSEAFF. The CDR3 DNA reads as TGTGCCAGCAGCCCCGCCCGGGGGTATTCTGAAGCTTTCTTT.

There are a few counts of this clone. V is TRBV6-5 and J is TRBJ1-2; D perhaps matches TRBD1 (6 bases). The germline V and J ends were trimmed by 2 bases and 7 bases, with 17 bases remaining between them. This CDR3 has 15 amino acids. In germline, CDR1 is MNHEY, CDR2 SVGAGI. CDR3 sequence: CASSYGVLGAGGYTF. CDR3 DNA: TGTGCCAGCAGTTACGGGGTATTGGGGGCCGGTGGCTACACCTTC.

The rearrangement uses TRBV5-6 and TRBJ1-2, with D possibly matching TRBD1 (6 bases). V lost 5 bases, J lost 2 bases, and 10 bases lay in between. Germline assignment: CDR1 SGHDT and CDR2 YYEEEE. The CDR3 runs 13 residues. The CDR3 DNA follows: TGTGCCAGCAGAAAAACAGGGAACTATGGCTACACCTTC. It translates to CASRKTGNYGYTF.

The DNA for the CDR3 is TGTGCCAGCAGCCCTCGGGACAGGGGGAGCCCTAACTATGGCTACACCTTC. It is translated as CASSPRDRGSPNYGYTF. The chain employs TRBV9 and TRBJ1-2; 11 positions match TRBD1. The CDR3 is 17 residues long. Per the germline V gene, CDR1 is SGDLS and CDR2 is YYNGEE. After removal of 4 bases from V and 0 bases from J, the junction contained 8 bases not matched to a gene.

The rearrangement uses TRBV4-3 and TRBJ1-2; TRBD1 might be the D (6 bases). The CDR3 spans 14 residues. The V gene's germline CDR1 is LGHNA and CDR2 YSLEER. V shed 7 bases and J shed 5 bases, with 17 bases lying between them. The CDR3 DNA is TGCGCCAGCAACTGGACAGATCGGAGATATGGCTACACCTTC. Its translation: CASNWTDRRYGYTF.

The V call is TRBV6-5, the J call TRBJ2-1; tentatively, D is TRBD1 or TRBD2 (6 bases each). The CDR3 is made up of 14 amino acids. Trimming removed 4 bases from V and 5 bases from J, with 12 bases in between. Germline V gene lookup returns CDR1 MNHEY and CDR2 SVGAGI. The CDR3 nucleotides are TGTGCCAGCAGTTGGGGGGCTAGGGACAATGAGCAGTTCTTC. This codes for CASSWGARDNEQFF.

The rearrangement uses TRBV5-1 and TRBJ2-3, with D unresolved. The CDR3 has 14 amino acids. CDR1 SGHRS and CDR2 YFSETQ come from the germline V gene. V lost 0 bases, J lost 2 bases, and 7 bases lay in between. The CDR3 DNA reads as TGCGCCAGCAGCTTGGGAGGTATCACAGATACGCAGTATTTT. It specifies CASSLGGITDTQYF.

The chain employs TRBV30 and TRBJ1-1; D gene uncertain. The germline V gene has CDR1 GTSNPN and CDR2 SVGIG (reference sequence). The CDR3 is 12 residues long. The ends were cut back, 4 bases at V and 0 bases at J, with 6 bases in the middle. This CDR3 reads CAWNGMNTEAFF. The DNA of the CDR3 is TGTGCCTGGAATGGCATGAACACTGAAGCTTTCTTT.

J is TRBJ2-5 and V is TRBV29-1; D uncertain. V was clipped by 4 bases and J by 1 base, with 7 bases between them. This CDR3 spans 12 amino acids. Germline lookup yields CDR1 SQVTM and CDR2 ANQGSEA. The CDR3 loop is CSVVLSQETQYF. CDR3 DNA: TGCAGCGTTGTCCTCAGCCAAGAGACCCAGTACTTC. The whole variable domain, remainder taken from reference TRBV29-1 and TRBJ2-5, is SAVISQKPSRDICQRGTSLTIQCQVDSQVTMMFWYRQQPGQSLTLIATANQGSEATYESGFVIDKFPISRPNLTFSTLTVSNMSPEDSSIYLCSVVLSQETQYFGPGTRLLVL.

The rearrangement links TRBV29-1 to TRBJ1-1; D unclear. The CDR3 is made up of 13 amino acids. Per the germline V gene, CDR1 is SQVTM and CDR2 is ANQGSEA. The V end lost 1 base, the J end lost 1 base, and 7 bases lay between the germline ends. The CDR3 is CSVEVQQNTEAFF. DNA of the CDR3: TGCAGCGTTGAAGTTCAACAGAACACTGAAGCTTTCTTT.

The gene calls are TRBV30 and TRBJ1-2; D is possibly TRBD1 (5 bases). Trimming took off 0 bases at V and 8 bases at J, with 13 bases between the two ends. Germline V gives CDR1 GTSNPN, CDR2 SVGIG (reference sequence). The CDR3 covers 13 residues. The CDR3 loop is CAWSVRGEGGYTF. CDR3 nucleotide sequence: TGTGCCTGGAGTGTACGAGGGGAGGGGGGCTACACCTTC.

The chain links TRBV30 to TRBJ1-5; D unclear. Trimming took 2 bases from V and 7 from J, leaving 12 bases between them. The CDR3 is made up of 13 amino acids. Looked up from germline, CDR1 is GTSNPN and CDR2 is SVGIG (reference sequence). The CDR3 nucleotides read TGTGCCTGGAGTCCCAATTTGGAACAGCCCCAGCATTTT. It is translated as CAWSPNLEQPQHF.

Comments on this clone: Germline is not matched at one junction end, which may reflect a read error. This chain links TRBV7-2 with TRBJ2-7, with 7 bases matching TRBD2. From germline, CDR1 is SGHTA and CDR2 FQGNSA. This CDR3 spans 13 amino acids. In nucleotides, the CDR3 is TGTGCCAGCAGCTACGCAGCGGGACTACCAGGCCACTTC. As protein: CASSYAAGLPGHF.

V and J are TRBV7-8 and TRBJ1-1; TRBD1 matches 7 bases. Germline V gene data show CDR1 as SGHVS and CDR2 as FQNEAQ. V was clipped by 4 bases and J by 2 bases; unmatched bases: 4. This CDR3 is 14 amino acids long. The CDR3 loop reads CASSSGTANTEAFF. The CDR3 DNA is TGTGCCAGCAGCTCCGGGACAGCTAACACTGAAGCTTTCTTT.

The chain is built from TRBV15 and TRBJ2-7; 7 bases agree with TRBD1. The V gene's germline CDR1 is LNHNV and CDR2 YYDKDF (reference sequence). The CDR3 covers 14 residues. The V and J ends lost 0 bases and 7 bases, in that order; junction bases with no gene match: 6. In DNA, the CDR3 is TGTGCCACCAGCAGAGACCGACAGGGATGGGAGCAGTACTTC. This codes for CATSRDRQGWEQYF.

The genes are TRBV19 and TRBJ2-3; no firm D call. Trimming pared 4 bases from V and 3 bases from J, leaving 2 bases between. This CDR3 is 11 amino acids long. Germline CDR1 reads LNHDA; CDR2 reads SQIVND (reference sequence). The CDR3 coding sequence is TGTGCCAGTAGTAGGACAGATACGCAGTATTTT. This gives the protein CASSRTDTQYF.

J is TRBJ2-2 and V is TRBV7-2; 7 nucleotides agree with TRBD1. Germline V gene data show CDR1 as SGHTA and CDR2 as FQGNSA. CDR3 length equals 16 residues. With V trimmed by 1 base and J by 6 bases, 8 bases remained unmatched. The CDR3 here is CASSLETGAPAGELFF. The CDR3 nucleotides are TGTGCCAGCAGCTTAGAAACAGGGGCCCCGGCCGGGGAGCTGTTTTTT.

The chain carries TRBV2 and TRBJ1-5; possible D gene TRBD1, 5 bases. Looked up from germline, CDR1 is SNHLY and CDR2 is FYNNEI. V dropped 6 bases and J dropped 6 bases, with 12 bases sitting between them. This CDR3 has 13 residues. The CDR3 DNA reads as TGTGCCAGCAGCGATGGGGGGGGTCAGCCCCAGCATTTT. As protein: CASSDGGGQPQHF.

The DNA for the CDR3 is TGCGCCAGCAGCCAGTCAAGGGGTGTGGGTGAGCAGTACTTC. It specifies CASSQSRGVGEQYF. The V gene is TRBV4-3, the J gene TRBJ2-7; D possibly corresponds to TRBD1 (5 bases). The CDR3 runs 14 residues. Trimming shortened V by 3 bases and J by 7 bases, and 16 bases separated the two germline ends. The V gene's germline CDR1 is LGHNA and CDR2 YSLEER.

The chain is built from TRBV7-9 and TRBJ2-7, with D perhaps given as TRBD1 or TRBD2 (5 bases each). V shed 7 bases and J shed 5 bases, with 21 bases lying between them. In germline, CDR1 is SEHNR, CDR2 FQNEAQ (reference sequence). The CDR3 length is 15 residues. CDR3 loop: CASTLGTLLYDEQYF. The CDR3 nucleotides are TGTGCCAGCACCCTCGGGACCCTACTATACGACGAGCAGTACTTC.

This clone occurred a few times. In DNA, the CDR3 is TGTGCCAGCAGTCCCGGAACCCTAGCGGGGGCCTACAATGAGCAGTTCTTC. This encodes CASSPGTLAGAYNEQFF. V is TRBV6-4 and J is TRBJ2-1; TRBD2 matches 10 bases. The CDR3 contains 17 residues. The germline V gene encodes CDR1 MRHNA and CDR2 SNTAGT. V was clipped by 5 bases and J by 2 bases; unmatched bases: 9.

This rearrangement joins TRBV4-3 to TRBJ1-6; no clear D. CDR1 is LGHNA, CDR2 YSLEER, per germline. The CDR3 has 16 residues. V was clipped by 0 bases and J by 5 bases, with 11 bases between them. The DNA of the CDR3 is TGCGCCAGCAGCCAAGATATCCAGCGAAATAATTCACCCCTCCACTTT. Its translation is CASSQDIQRNNSPLHF.

The chain joins TRBV4-1 to TRBJ1-6; D gene unclear. The CDR3 is 17 amino acids. V was clipped by 0 bases and J by 0 bases, with 9 bases between them. From germline, CDR1 is MGHRA and CDR2 YSYEKL. The DNA for the CDR3 is TGCGCCAGCAGCCAAGACGTCCCCAGCTCCTATAATTCACCCCTCCACTTT. Its protein product is CASSQDVPSSYNSPLHF.